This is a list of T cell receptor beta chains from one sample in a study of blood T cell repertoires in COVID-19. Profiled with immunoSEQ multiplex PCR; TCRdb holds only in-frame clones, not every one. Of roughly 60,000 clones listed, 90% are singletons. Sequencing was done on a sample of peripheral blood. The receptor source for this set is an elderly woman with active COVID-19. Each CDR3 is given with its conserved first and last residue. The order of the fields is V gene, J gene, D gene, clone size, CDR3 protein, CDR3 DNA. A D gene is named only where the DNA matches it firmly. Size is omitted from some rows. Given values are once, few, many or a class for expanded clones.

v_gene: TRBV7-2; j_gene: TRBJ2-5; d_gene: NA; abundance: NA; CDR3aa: CASSLDREETQYF; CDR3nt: TGTGCCAGCAGCTTAGACAGGGAGGAGACCCAGTACTTC
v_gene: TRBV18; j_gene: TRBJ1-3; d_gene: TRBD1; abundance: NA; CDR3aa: CASHPNRGSSGNTIYF; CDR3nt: TGTGCCAGCCACCCCAACAGGGGATCGTCCGGAAACACCATATATTTT
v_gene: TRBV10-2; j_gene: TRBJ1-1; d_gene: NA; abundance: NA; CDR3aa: CASSESYAGVEAFF; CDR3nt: TGCGCCAGCAGTGAGTCTTACGCAGGGGTTGAAGCTTTCTTT
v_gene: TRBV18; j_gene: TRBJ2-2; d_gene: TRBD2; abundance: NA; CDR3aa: CASSPWRAGGDTGELFF; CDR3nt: TGTGCCAGCTCACCTTGGAGAGCGGGAGGTGATACCGGGGAGCTGTTTTTT
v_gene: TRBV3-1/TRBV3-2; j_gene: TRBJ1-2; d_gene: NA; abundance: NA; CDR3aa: CASSQGLQGTNYGYTF; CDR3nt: TGTGCCAGCAGCCAAGGGCTACAGGGAACTAACTATGGCTACACCTTC
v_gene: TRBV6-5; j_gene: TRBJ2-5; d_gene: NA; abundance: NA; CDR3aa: CASSHGGREETQYF; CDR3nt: TGTGCCAGCAGCCACGGTGGGCGAGAAGAGACCCAGTACTTC
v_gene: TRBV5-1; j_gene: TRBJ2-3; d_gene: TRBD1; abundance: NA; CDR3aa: CASSASGTGLSDTQYF; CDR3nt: TGCGCCAGCAGCGCATCCGGGACAGGGCTGTCCGATACGCAGTATTTT
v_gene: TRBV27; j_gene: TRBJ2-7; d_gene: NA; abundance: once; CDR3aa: CASSLSRYSSSYEQYF; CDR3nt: TGTGCCAGCAGTTTATCTCGATACTCGAGCTCCTACGAGCAGTACTTC
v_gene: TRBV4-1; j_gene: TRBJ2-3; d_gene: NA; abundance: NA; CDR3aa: CASSQETRMADTQYF; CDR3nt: TGCGCCAGCAGCCAAGAAACTCGCATGGCAGATACGCAGTATTTT
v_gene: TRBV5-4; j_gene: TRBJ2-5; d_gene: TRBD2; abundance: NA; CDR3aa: CASSSRLAGDQETQYF; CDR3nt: TGTGCCAGCAGCTCCCGACTAGCGGGGGATCAAGAGACCCAGTACTTC
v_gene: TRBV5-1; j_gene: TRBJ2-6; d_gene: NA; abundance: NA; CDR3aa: CASSFDSASGANVLTF; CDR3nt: TGCGCCAGCAGCTTTGACAGTGCCTCTGGGGCCAACGTCCTGACTTTC
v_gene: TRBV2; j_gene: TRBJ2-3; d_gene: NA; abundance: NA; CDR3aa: CASKPYTDTQYF; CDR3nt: TGTGCCAGCAAGCCGTACACAGATACGCAGTATTTT
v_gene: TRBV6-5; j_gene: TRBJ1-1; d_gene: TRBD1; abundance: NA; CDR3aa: CASRVQGGRNTEAFF; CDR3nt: TGTGCCAGCAGGGTACAGGGGGGAAGGAACACTGAAGCTTTCTTT
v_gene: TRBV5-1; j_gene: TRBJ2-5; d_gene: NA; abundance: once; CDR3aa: CASSPAVTQGQETQYF; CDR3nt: TGCGCCAGCAGCCCGGCTGTGACGCAGGGGCAAGAGACCCAGTACTTC
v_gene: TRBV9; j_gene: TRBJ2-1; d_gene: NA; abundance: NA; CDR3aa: CASSVKLQGGYNEQFF; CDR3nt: TGTGCCAGCAGCGTAAAACTGCAGGGGGGTTACAATGAGCAGTTCTTC
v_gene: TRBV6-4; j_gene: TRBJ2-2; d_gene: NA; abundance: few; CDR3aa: CASTPAPGTGELFF; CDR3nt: TGTGCCAGCACCCCCGCGCCAGGTACCGGGGAGCTGTTTTTT
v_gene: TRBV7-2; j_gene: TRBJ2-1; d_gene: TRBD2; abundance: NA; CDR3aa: CASSPGPGRGEKYNEQFF; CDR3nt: TGTGCCAGCAGCCCGGGCCCTGGGCGGGGGGAAAAATACAATGAGCAGTTCTTC
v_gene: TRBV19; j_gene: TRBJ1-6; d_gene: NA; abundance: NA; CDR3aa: CASSPRIRGDSPLHF; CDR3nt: TGTGCCAGTAGTCCTCGGATCCGAGGCGATTCACCCCTCCACTTT
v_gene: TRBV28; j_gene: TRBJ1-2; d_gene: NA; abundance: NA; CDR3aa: CASSQTDGYTF; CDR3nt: TGTGCCAGCAGTCAAACAGATGGCTACACCTTC
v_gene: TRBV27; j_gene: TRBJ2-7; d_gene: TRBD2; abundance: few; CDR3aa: CASRYSGRAWEQYF; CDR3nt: TGTGCCAGCAGATATAGCGGGAGGGCCTGGGAGCAGTACTTC
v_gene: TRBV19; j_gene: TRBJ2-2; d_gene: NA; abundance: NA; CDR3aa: CASSRITGSGAGELFF; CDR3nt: TGTGCCAGTAGTAGGATTACAGGGTCAGGCGCCGGGGAGCTGTTTTTT
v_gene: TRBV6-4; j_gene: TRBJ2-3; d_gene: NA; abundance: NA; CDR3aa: CASSDPSTDTQYF; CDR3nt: TGTGCCAGCAGTGACCCTAGCACAGATACGCAGTATTTT
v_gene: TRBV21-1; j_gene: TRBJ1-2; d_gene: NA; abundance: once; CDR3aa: CASSGQSFNYGYTF; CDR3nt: TGTGCCAGCAGCGGACAGAGCTTTAACTATGGCTACACCTTC
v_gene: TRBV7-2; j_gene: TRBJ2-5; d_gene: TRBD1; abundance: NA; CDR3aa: CASSHQTGVDETQYF; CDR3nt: TGTGCCAGCAGCCACCAGACAGGGGTGGACGAGACCCAGTACTTC
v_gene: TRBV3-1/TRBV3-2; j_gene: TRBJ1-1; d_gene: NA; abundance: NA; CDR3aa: CASSQVGNTEAFF; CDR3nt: TGTGCCAGCAGCCAAGTCGGGAACACTGAAGCTTTCTTT
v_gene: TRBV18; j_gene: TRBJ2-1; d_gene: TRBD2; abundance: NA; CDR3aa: CASSPPTSGRNEQFF; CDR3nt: TGTGCCAGCTCACCACCGACTAGCGGGAGGAATGAGCAGTTCTTC
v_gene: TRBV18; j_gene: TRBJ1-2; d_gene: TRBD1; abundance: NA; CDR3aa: CASSPAGQGAIYGYTF; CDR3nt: TGTGCCAGCTCACCGGCGGGACAGGGGGCGATCTATGGCTACACCTTC
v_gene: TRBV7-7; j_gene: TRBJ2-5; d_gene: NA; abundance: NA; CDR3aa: CASSREAGQQETQYF; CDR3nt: TGTGCCAGCTCGAGAGAGGCGGGGCAGCAAGAGACCCAGTACTTC
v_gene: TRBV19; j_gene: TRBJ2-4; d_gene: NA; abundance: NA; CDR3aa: CASRSPLLGQKNIQYF; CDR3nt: TGTGCCAGTAGGTCCCCCCTCTTGGGACAAAAAAACATTCAGTACTTC
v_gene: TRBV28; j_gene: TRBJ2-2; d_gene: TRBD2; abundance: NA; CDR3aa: CASSSPRLAENTGELFF; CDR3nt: TGTGCCAGCAGTTCCCCCCGGCTAGCGGAAAACACCGGGGAGCTGTTTTTT
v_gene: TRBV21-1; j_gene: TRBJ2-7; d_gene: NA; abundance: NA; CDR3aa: CASSNPRTDRGPYEQYF; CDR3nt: TGTGCCAGCAGCAACCCCCGTACGGACAGGGGGCCCTACGAGCAGTACTTC
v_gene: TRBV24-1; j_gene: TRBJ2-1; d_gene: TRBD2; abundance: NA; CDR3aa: CATSVGRESNNEQFF; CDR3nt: TGTGCCACCAGTGTAGGGCGGGAGTCCAACAATGAGCAGTTCTTC
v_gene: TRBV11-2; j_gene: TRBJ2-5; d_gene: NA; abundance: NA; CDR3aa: CASSPGAGRETQYF; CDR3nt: TGTGCCAGCAGCCCAGGGGCAGGGCGTGAGACCCAGTACTTC
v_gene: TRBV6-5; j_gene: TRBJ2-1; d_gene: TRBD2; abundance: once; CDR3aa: CASSSDSGRYNEQFF; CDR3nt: TGTGCCAGCAGTTCTGATAGCGGGAGATACAATGAGCAGTTCTTC
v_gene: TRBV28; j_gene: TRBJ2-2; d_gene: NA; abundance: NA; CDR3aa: CASSLSPSGNTGELFF; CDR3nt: TGTGCCAGCAGTTTATCCCCCTCGGGGAACACCGGGGAGCTGTTTTTT
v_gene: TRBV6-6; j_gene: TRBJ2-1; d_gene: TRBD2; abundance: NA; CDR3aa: CASRRLAGEINEQFF; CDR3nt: TGTGCCAGCAGGCGACTAGCGGGAGAGATAAATGAGCAGTTCTTC
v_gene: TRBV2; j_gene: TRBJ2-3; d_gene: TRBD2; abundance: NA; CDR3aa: CASIAQGLAGGGQYF; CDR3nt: TGTGCCAGCATTGCTCAGGGACTCGCGGGAGGGGGGCAGTATTTT
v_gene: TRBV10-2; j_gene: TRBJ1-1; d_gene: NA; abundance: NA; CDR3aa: CASSESRSTGNTEAFF; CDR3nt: TGCGCCAGCAGTGAGTCGAGAAGCACAGGGAACACTGAAGCTTTCTTT
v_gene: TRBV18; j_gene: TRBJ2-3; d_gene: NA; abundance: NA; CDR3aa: CASSRRREVDTQYF; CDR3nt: TGTGCCAGCTCAAGGCGGAGGGAGGTAGATACGCAGTATTTT